These 7 T cell receptor beta chains were sequenced from one sample in a study of T-cell reconstitution after alpha-beta-depleted transplantation in children. Preparation of the TCRbeta library was carried out with unique molecular identifiers. TCRdb re-called the PCR reads through MiXCR, storing one row per CDR3 protein. This table holds fewer than 700,000 distinct CDR3 sequences, about 23% found once. The sample here was PBMCs, mostly from graft donor cells, taken 360 days after TCRalphabeta/CD19-depleted stem cell transplant. Receptors originate from a boy less than two years old who had a stem cell transplant for acute myeloid leukemia, so the T cells may come from the graft donor.

This clonotype was seen more than once but under ten times. CDR3 bases: TGTGCCACCAGCGGACCGAATGAAAAACTGTTTTTT. Amino acid sequence: CATSGPNEKLFF. The chain has TRBV15 and TRBJ1-4; D is unclear. There are 12 residues in the CDR3. Germline CDR1 is LNHNV and CDR2 is YYDKDF (reference sequence). V shed 5 bases and J shed 5 bases, with 6 bases lying between them. Looking up the rest from reference TRBV15 and TRBJ1-4 gives the full variable domain: DAMVIQNPRYQVTQFGKPVTLSCSQTLNHNVMYWYQQKSSQAPKLLFHYYDKDFNNEADTPDNFQSRRPNTSFCFLDIRSPGLGDTAMYLCATSGPNEKLFFGSGTQLSVL.

This clonotype was counted only a few times. The chain carries TRBV29-1 and TRBJ2-7; unclear D gene. This CDR3 region has 14 residues. V was shortened by 5 bases and J by 1 base, with 15 bases between the two germline ends. The germline gives CDR1 SQVTM, CDR2 ANQGSEA. The CDR3 DNA reads as TGCAGCGTTAAATGGGTCCGGGTATCCTACGAGCAGTACTTC. This gives the protein CSVKWVRVSYEQYF.

The chain recombines TRBV12-3 or TRBV12-4 with TRBJ1-4; tentative D call: TRBD1 (6 bases). Trimming shortened V by 3 bases and J by 6 bases, and 11 bases separated the two germline ends. This CDR3 has 14 residues. CDR3 coding DNA: TGTGCCAGCAGTTTTCGGGGGGCGTATGAAAAACTGTTTTTT. The encoded protein is CASSFRGAYEKLFF.

In the case of this clonotype: One base away lies a much larger clone, so this may be a sequencing read error. The CDR3 nucleotides are TGTGCCAGCAGGTCGGACGGACAAGAGACCCAGTACTTC. Protein: CASRSDGQETQYF. The genes are TRBV6-1 and TRBJ2-5; D is ambiguous. CDR3 size: 13 residues. The V gene's germline CDR1 is MNHNS and CDR2 SASEGT. The V end was cut by 6 bases, the J end by 2 bases, with 10 bases between.

The chain is built from TRBV28 and TRBJ1-2; D is undetermined. Looked up from germline, CDR1 is MDHEN and CDR2 is SYDVKM. The length of the CDR3 is 13 residues. Trimming shortened V by 6 bases and J by 6 bases, and 14 bases separated the two germline ends. Here the CDR3 reads CASSPGRVDGYTF. DNA for the CDR3: TGTGCCAGCAGCCCCGGGAGGGTAGATGGCTACACCTTC.

V usage is TRBV5-1 and J usage is TRBJ2-5; possibly TRBD1 for D (5 bases). This CDR3 is built from 14 residues. From germline, CDR1 is SGHRS and CDR2 YFSETQ. V was trimmed by 0 bases and J by 4 bases, leaving 10 bases between them. The CDR3: CASSLAGFGETQYF. The CDR3 region has the DNA TGCGCCAGCAGCTTGGCAGGGTTCGGAGAGACCCAGTACTTC. Complete variable domain (other parts from reference TRBV5-1 and TRBJ2-5): KAGVTQTPRYLIKTRGQQVTLSCSPISGHRSVSWYQQTPGQGLQFLFEYFSETQRNKGNFPGRFSGRQFSNSRSEMNVSTLELGDSALYLCASSLAGFGETQYFGPGTRLLVL.

The chain recombines TRBV21-1 with TRBJ2-3; TRBD1, as called in the table, went unchecked against the DNA. TRBV21-1 is flagged as a pseudogene. The CDR3 is made up of 17 amino acids. The CDR3 sequence is CASSKAGRGGGTDTQYF. The CDR3 DNA reads TGTGCCAGCAGCAAAGCCGGACGGGGGGGCGGGACAGATACGCAGTATTTT.